Sequencing of this T cell receptor (beta chain) was carried out in a study of human T cells and chemical hapten exposure. Study at large: DPC at 2% was the sensitizing agent, placed on approximately 2 cm by approximately 2 cm of upper inner arm skin. Study observations and caveats: Among TCRs, those above 1 in 1000 frequency were unaffected by DPC sensitization.

As the library was built, unique molecular identifiers were attached to individual cDNA molecules. TCRdb analysed the RACE reads with MiXCR anew, one entry per CDR3 protein. The sample holds roughly 260,000 distinct CDR3 sequences, roughly 8.9% seen once. This clonotype was counted a few times. The antigen is undetermined. The CDR3 runs to 13 residues. CDR1 and CDR2 (germline): MNHNY, SVGAGI (reference sequence). Trimming removed 5 bases from V and 9 bases from J, with 14 bases in between. The time point: pre-sensitization, week 0. Treatment in this sample: therapeutic diphenylcyclopropenone sensitization with weekly scalp DPC. Those who donated were patients with alopecia, 18 to 70 years of age, and suitable for DPC.

The sequenced sample was whole blood, obtained in connection with sensitization to the hapten diphenylcyclopropenone (DPC). V gene TRBV6-6 combines with J gene TRBJ2-1; D possibly corresponds to TRBD2 (6 bases). This TCR was recovered from a woman aged 40 to 50 with alopecia areata. Some clones in this sample may be carry-over from other donors' samples. CDR3 protein: CASSRVGGVEQFF. CDR3 nucleotides: TGTGCCAGCAGTAGGGTCGGAGGGGTTGAGCAGTTCTTC.